The 28 T cell receptor beta chains reported below all come from one sample, sequenced in a study of blood T cell repertoires in COVID-19. Assay: immunoSEQ multiplex PCR; the TCRdb copy retains only in-frame clones and omits some. The table shows 140,000 or so clones, with around 84% occurring only once. Sequenced: peripheral blood. The receptors here all came from a woman aged 45-59 years with acute or convalescent COVID-19.

A single count supports this clone. The rearrangement links TRBV12-1 to TRBJ1-6; the table's D call, TRBD1, was not checked against the DNA. TRBV12-1 counts as a pseudogene. The length of the CDR3 is 16 residues. This chain's CDR3 is CASSFSGTGVYSPLHF. In nucleotides, the CDR3 is TGTGCCAGCAGCTTTAGCGGGACAGGGGTGTATTCACCCCTCCACTTT.

This clone was seen only once. This chain joins TRBV5-4 and TRBJ1-3; 8 nucleotides agree with TRBD1. There are 16 residues in the CDR3. After removal of 7 bases from V and 2 bases from J, the junction contained 11 bases not matched to a gene. The germline CDR1 and CDR2 sequences are SGHNT and YYREEE (reference sequence). The CDR3 sequence is CASARFRGQAGNTIYF. DNA of the CDR3: TGTGCCAGCGCCCGTTTCCGGGGACAGGCTGGAAACACCATATATTTT.

The rearrangement links TRBV2 to TRBJ2-3; TRBD1 matches at 9 bases. Germline CDR1 SNHLY, CDR2 FYNNEI. J gave up 8 bases and V 6 bases, and 3 bases lay outside the gene matches. The CDR3 spans 12 residues. Here the CDR3 DNA reads TGTGCCAGCAGCCGGACAGGGGCTACGCAGTATTTT. As protein: CASSRTGATQYF.

The V call is TRBV6-2 or TRBV6-3, the J call TRBJ1-6; D is ambiguous. The CDR3 runs to 15 residues. CDR1 MNHEY and CDR2 SVGEGT come from the germline V gene. V lost 3 bases and J 5 bases, leaving 11 bases between the germline ends. Here the CDR3 DNA reads TGTGCCAGCAGTTATCGACACAGTGATAATTCACCCCTCCACTTT. Its translation is CASSYRHSDNSPLHF.

The CDR3 bases are TGTGCCTGGAGTCCAGGGCAGGGTGAGGAAAAACTGTTTTTT. This sequence encodes CAWSPGQGEEKLFF. The V gene is TRBV30, the J gene TRBJ1-4, with a weak D call TRBD1 (5 bases). This CDR3 comprises 14 residues. The germline V gene encodes CDR1 GTSNPN and CDR2 SVGIG (reference sequence). The ends were cut back, 2 bases at V and 8 bases at J, with 15 bases in the middle.

Many counts were recorded for this clone. This sequence joins TRBV19 and TRBJ1-2; TRBD1 aligns across 7 bases. Germline CDR1 reads LNHDA; CDR2 reads SQIVND (reference sequence). The V and J ends lost 8 bases and 7 bases, in that order; junction bases with no gene match: 7. This CDR3 contains 12 residues. The chain's CDR3 is CASGRQGGGYTF. CDR3 nucleotides: TGTGCCAGTGGTAGACAGGGTGGTGGCTACACCTTC. Full variable domain (remainder filled in from reference TRBV19 and TRBJ1-2): DGGITQSPKYLFRKEGQNVTLSCEQNLNHDAMYWYRQDPGQGLRLIYYSQIVNDFQKGDIAEGYSVSREKKESFPLTVTSAQKNPTAFYLCASGRQGGGYTFGSGTRLTVV.

The V call is TRBV7-9, the J call TRBJ1-2; a possible D gene is TRBD1 (5 bases). CDR3 length: 15 residues. With 1 base removed from V and 6 bases from J, the gap between germline ends came to 15 bases. CDR1 and CDR2 (germline): SEHNR, FQNEAQ (reference sequence). The chain's CDR3 is CASSLDLVKGHGYTF. In nucleotides, the CDR3 is TGTGCCAGCAGCTTAGATTTGGTGAAGGGGCATGGCTACACCTTC.

The V gene is TRBV11-1, the J gene TRBJ1-1; 8 positions agree with TRBD1. This CDR3 region has 14 residues. Trimming cost V 5 bases and J 3 bases; bases outside gene matches: 5. Germline CDR1 SGHAT, CDR2 FQDESV (reference sequence). CDR3 nucleotide sequence: TGTGCCAGCAGCCAGCAGGACAGGGACACTGAAGCTTTCTTT. Protein: CASSQQDRDTEAFF.

V is TRBV7-3 and J is TRBJ1-2, with a weak D call TRBD1 (5 bases). V was trimmed by 3 bases and J by 6 bases, leaving 11 bases between them. From germline, CDR1 is SGHTA and CDR2 FQGTGA. The CDR3 sequence is 13 residues long. The CDR3 region has the DNA TGTGCCAGCAGCTTTGGAGGGGTGGATGGCTACACCTTC. It translates to CASSFGGVDGYTF.

The chain links TRBV7-2 to TRBJ2-5; D perhaps matches TRBD1 (6 bases). Germline V gene lookup returns CDR1 SGHTA and CDR2 FQGNSA. The ends were cut back, 5 bases at V and 2 bases at J, with 18 bases in the middle. The CDR3 runs to 16 residues. The CDR3 sequence is CASSPNGAGVQETQYF. For the CDR3, the DNA is TGTGCCAGCAGCCCAAACGGGGCAGGGGTACAAGAGACCCAGTACTTC. Looking up the rest from reference TRBV7-2 and TRBJ2-5 gives the full variable domain: GAGVSQSPSNKVTEKGKDVELRCDPISGHTALYWYRQSLGQGLEFLIYFQGNSAPDKSGLPSDRFSAERTGGSVSTLTIQRTQQEDSAVYLCASSPNGAGVQETQYFGPGTRLLVL.

V gene TRBV27 combines with J gene TRBJ1-2; D is undetermined. There are 15 residues in the CDR3. Germline V gives CDR1 MNHEY, CDR2 SMNVEV (reference sequence). V shed 3 bases and J shed 5 bases, with 16 bases lying between them. The CDR3 coding sequence is TGTGCCAGCAGTTTGGTAGGGCAAGGGAGGTATGGCTACACCTTC. Protein sequence: CASSLVGQGRYGYTF.

The table lists this clone with a few counts. The genes are TRBV29-1 and TRBJ2-2; 7 nucleotides agree with TRBD2. The germline gives CDR1 SQVTM, CDR2 ANQGSEA. V lost 4 bases, J lost 5 bases, and 4 bases stayed unmatched. The CDR3 runs 13 residues. The CDR3 nucleotides read TGCAGCGTTGCCGGGGGGATAACCGGGGAGCTGTTTTTT. This translates into CSVAGGITGELFF.

This clone was detected once. The CDR3 spells CASSQGRGYYGYTF. The CDR3 bases are TGTGCCAGCAGCCAGGGCAGGGGGTACTATGGCTACACCTTC. V usage is TRBV7-2 and J usage is TRBJ1-2; 7 bases line up with TRBD1. CDR1 and CDR2 from the germline V gene are SGHTA and FQGNSA. V shed 5 bases, J shed 3 bases, and the junction held 6 bases outside the gene matches. This CDR3 contains 14 residues.

This clone was recorded at least ten times. Additional DNA sequences in this sample encode the identical CDR3. This chain links TRBV6-6 with TRBJ2-2; possibly TRBD1 for D (6 bases). Germline V gives CDR1 MNHNY, CDR2 SVGAGI (reference sequence). V lost 6 bases, J lost 1 base, and 15 bases lay in between. The CDR3 is 16 amino acids. The CDR3 region is CASSYSTGKNTGELFF. CDR3 sequence (DNA): TGTGCCAGCAGCTATTCAACAGGGAAGAACACCGGGGAGCTGTTTTTT.

This chain connects TRBV2 to TRBJ2-5, with D tentatively TRBD2 (5 bases). The length of the CDR3 is 14 residues. Germline CDR1 SNHLY, CDR2 FYNNEI. V gave up 4 bases and J gave up 4 bases, with 13 bases separating them. The DNA for the CDR3 is TGTGCCAGCAGTGCCGCCGGGGTGGGAGAGACCCAGTACTTC. Translating it yields CASSAAGVGETQYF.

The chain links TRBV5-5 to TRBJ1-2; D gene unclear. V was shortened by 1 base and J by 7 bases, with 14 bases between the two germline ends. CDR3 length: 14 residues. CDR1 is SGHKS, CDR2 YYEKEE, per germline (reference sequence). The CDR3 DNA sequence: TGTGCCAGCAGCTTGTCGGTGAAAGATTTTGGCTACACCTTC. This codes for CASSLSVKDFGYTF.

The rearrangement uses TRBV7-2 and TRBJ1-1, with 7 bases that match TRBD1. Unmatched junction bases numbered 6, after V lost 5 bases and J lost 0 bases. Germline CDR1 is SGHTA and CDR2 is FQGNSA. The CDR3 loop spans 15 amino acids. Written as DNA, the CDR3 is TGTGCCAGCAGCGCCTACAGGGGCATGAACACTGAAGCTTTCTTT. Translating it yields CASSAYRGMNTEAFF.

V is TRBV18 and J is TRBJ1-1; D not resolved. The CDR3 loop spans 14 amino acids. Germline CDR1 reads KGHSH; CDR2 reads LQKENI. Trimming pared 3 bases from V and 5 bases from J, leaving 13 bases between. For the CDR3, the DNA is TGTGCCAGCTCACCCGAGCCCCGCGGGACTGAAGCTTTCTTT. Amino acids: CASSPEPRGTEAFF.

The sample holds one count of this clone. V usage is TRBV10-1 and J usage is TRBJ1-2, with TRBD1 identical over 9 bases. This CDR3 is built from 24 residues. V lost 2 bases to trimming and J lost 3 bases; unmatched junction nucleotides: 31. Germline values: CDR1 WNHNN, CDR2 SYGVQD (reference sequence). This CDR3 reads CASSEGGRSDPGQGTQPPHYGYTF. DNA of the CDR3: TGCGCCAGCAGTGAGGGAGGTAGGTCGGACCCCGGACAGGGGACACAACCCCCCCACTATGGCTACACCTTC.

This clone was observed a single time. In nucleotides, the CDR3 is TGTGCCAGCAGCTTGGATTGGGGGGGCGCCGGTAACATTCAGTACTTC. Protein sequence: CASSLDWGGAGNIQYF. V and J are TRBV5-5 and TRBJ2-4; perhaps TRBD2 as D (7 bases). The CDR3 has 16 residues. The V end lost 0 bases, the J end lost 7 bases, and 17 bases lay between the germline ends. Germline V lookup: CDR1 SGHKS, CDR2 YYEKEE (reference sequence).

J is TRBJ1-1 and V is TRBV23-1; the D is unclear. TRBV23-1 is identified as an open reading frame with a role that is uncertain. The CDR3 runs 15 residues. The germline V and J ends were trimmed by 2 bases and 1 base, with 11 bases remaining between them. CDR3 loop: CASSQHRSGNTEAFF. CDR3 coding DNA: TGCGCCAGCAGTCAACACAGAAGCGGGAACACTGAAGCTTTCTTT.

This clone has only one observation. The gene calls are TRBV6-5 and TRBJ1-6, with D perhaps TRBD1 (6 bases). Germline V lookup: CDR1 MNHEY, CDR2 SVGAGI. This CDR3 is 15 amino acids long. V was clipped by 7 bases and J by 8 bases, with 18 bases between them. The CDR3 loop reads CASNLLRGADSPLHF. In nucleotides, the CDR3 is TGTGCCAGCAACCTCCTCCGGGGGGCTGATTCACCCCTCCACTTT.

The chain links TRBV6-5 to TRBJ1-2, with D hard to call. Looked up from germline, CDR1 is MNHEY and CDR2 is SVGAGI. Trimming cost V 7 bases and J 8 bases, with 14 bases left between them. This CDR3 contains 12 residues. The CDR3 DNA reads TGTGCCAGCAACCCCAGGCGTGTCGGCTACACCTTC. This codes for CASNPRRVGYTF.

The chain uses TRBV5-1 and TRBJ2-7, with 10 bases matching TRBD1. V dropped 0 bases and J dropped 3; count of bases not matched to a gene: 3. The CDR3 extends over 15 amino acids. Germline CDR1 SGHRS, CDR2 YFSETQ. Here the CDR3 DNA reads TGCGCCAGCAGCTTGGGCGGGACAGGGGACTACGAGCAGTACTTC. Protein product: CASSLGGTGDYEQYF.

The chain uses TRBV6-2 or TRBV6-3 and TRBJ1-1; no firm D call. CDR3 size: 16 residues. Trimming left V 2 bases short and J 4 bases short, with 17 bases between. Looked up from germline, CDR1 is MNHEY and CDR2 is SVGEGT. CDR3 region: CASSYPLTTVITEAFF. CDR3 sequence (DNA): TGTGCCAGCAGTTACCCCTTGACTACGGTGATCACTGAAGCTTTCTTT.

This clone turned up a few times. This chain links TRBV5-1 with TRBJ2-1; TRBD2 matches 8 bases. Germline V gene data show CDR1 as SGHRS and CDR2 as YFSETQ. V lost 0 bases and J lost 5; bases outside the gene matches: 4. The CDR3 is 15 residues long. CDR3 sequence reads: CASSLDGTSHNEQFF. The DNA of the CDR3 is TGCGCCAGCAGCTTGGACGGGACTAGTCACAATGAGCAGTTCTTC. The full variable domain, rest sourced from reference TRBV5-1 and TRBJ2-1, is KAGVTQTPRYLIKTRGQQVTLSCSPISGHRSVSWYQQTPGQGLQFLFEYFSETQRNKGNFPGRFSGRQFSNSRSEMNVSTLELGDSALYLCASSLDGTSHNEQFFGPGTRLTVL.

This clone showed up just once. For the CDR3, the DNA is TGTGCCAGCAGCCCGGCCGGGACAGGGGAAGGGCCCCAGCATTTT. It is translated as CASSPAGTGEGPQHF. V is TRBV6-6 and J is TRBJ1-5, with 10 bases matching TRBD1. CDR3 length: 15 residues. CDR1 is MNHNY and CDR2 is SVGAGI in the germline V gene (reference sequence). After removal of 6 bases from V and 9 bases from J, the junction contained 11 bases not matched to a gene.

This sequence joins TRBV19 and TRBJ2-2; a possible D gene is TRBD2 (6 bases). Per germline, CDR1 LNHDA and CDR2 SQIVND (reference sequence). V lost 7 bases and J lost 7, with 19 bases in between. The length of the CDR3 is 15 residues. The CDR3 here is CASISDLGGGGELFF. For the CDR3, the DNA is TGTGCCAGTATCTCCGATCTGGGGGGAGGCGGGGAGCTGTTTTTT.